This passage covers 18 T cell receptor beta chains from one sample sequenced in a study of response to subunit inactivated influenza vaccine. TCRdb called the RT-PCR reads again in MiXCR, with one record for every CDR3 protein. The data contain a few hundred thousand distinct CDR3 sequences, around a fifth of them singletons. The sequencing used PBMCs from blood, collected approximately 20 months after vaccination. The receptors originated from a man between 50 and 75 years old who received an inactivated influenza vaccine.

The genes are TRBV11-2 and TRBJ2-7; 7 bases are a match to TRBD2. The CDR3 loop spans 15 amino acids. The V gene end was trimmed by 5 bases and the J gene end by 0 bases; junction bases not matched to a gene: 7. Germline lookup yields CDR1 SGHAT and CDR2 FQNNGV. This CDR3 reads CASSTRAGVSYEQYF. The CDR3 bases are TGTGCCAGCAGCACCCGGGCGGGGGTCTCCTACGAGCAGTACTTC.

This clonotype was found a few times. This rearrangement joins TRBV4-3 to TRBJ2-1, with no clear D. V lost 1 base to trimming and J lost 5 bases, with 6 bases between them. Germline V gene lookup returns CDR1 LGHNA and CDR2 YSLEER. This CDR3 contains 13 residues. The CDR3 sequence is CASSQVGNNEQFF. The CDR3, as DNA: TGCGCCAGCAGCCAAGTTGGGAACAATGAGCAGTTCTTC.

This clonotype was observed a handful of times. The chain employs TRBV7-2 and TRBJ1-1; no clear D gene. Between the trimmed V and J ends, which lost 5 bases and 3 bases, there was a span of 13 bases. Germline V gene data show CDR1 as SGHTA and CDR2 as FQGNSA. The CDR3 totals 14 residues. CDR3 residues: CASSPRGSYTEAFF. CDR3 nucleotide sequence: TGTGCCAGCAGCCCCCGAGGCAGCTACACTGAAGCTTTCTTT.

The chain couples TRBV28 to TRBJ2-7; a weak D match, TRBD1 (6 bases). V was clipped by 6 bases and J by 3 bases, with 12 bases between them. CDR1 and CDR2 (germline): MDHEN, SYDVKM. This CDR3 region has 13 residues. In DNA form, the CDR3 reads TGTGCCAGCAGCAAGGGACACGTCTACGAGCAGTACTTC. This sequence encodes CASSKGHVYEQYF.

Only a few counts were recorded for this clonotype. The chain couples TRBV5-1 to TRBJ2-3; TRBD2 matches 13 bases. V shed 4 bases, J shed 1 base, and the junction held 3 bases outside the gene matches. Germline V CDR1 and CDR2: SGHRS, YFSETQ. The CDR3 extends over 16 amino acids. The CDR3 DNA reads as TGCGCCAGCAGCCCAGGGACTAGCGGGGGCACAGATACGCAGTATTTT. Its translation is CASSPGTSGGTDTQYF.

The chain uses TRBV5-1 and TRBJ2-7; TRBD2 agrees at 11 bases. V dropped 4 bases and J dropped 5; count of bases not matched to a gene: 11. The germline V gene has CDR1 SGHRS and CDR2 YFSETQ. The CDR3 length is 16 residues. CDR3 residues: CASSLTPLAGVHEQYF. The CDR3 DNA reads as TGCGCCAGCAGCCTCACCCCACTAGCGGGAGTGCACGAGCAGTACTTC.

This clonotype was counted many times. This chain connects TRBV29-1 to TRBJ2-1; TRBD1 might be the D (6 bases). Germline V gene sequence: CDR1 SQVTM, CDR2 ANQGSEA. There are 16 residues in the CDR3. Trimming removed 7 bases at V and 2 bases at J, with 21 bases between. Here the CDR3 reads CSALPPGEFTYNEQFF. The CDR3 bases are TGCAGCGCCTTACCCCCAGGGGAGTTTACCTACAATGAGCAGTTCTTC.

Written as DNA, the CDR3 is TGCAGTGCTAGTACTGACTCCTACAATGAGCAGTTCTTC. Translation gives CSASTDSYNEQFF. V is TRBV20-1 and J is TRBJ2-1; D gene unclear. The CDR3 length is 13 residues. Germline V gene sequence: CDR1 DFQATT, CDR2 SNEGSKA (reference sequence). Between the trimmed V and J ends, which lost 3 bases and 0 bases, there was a span of 6 bases.

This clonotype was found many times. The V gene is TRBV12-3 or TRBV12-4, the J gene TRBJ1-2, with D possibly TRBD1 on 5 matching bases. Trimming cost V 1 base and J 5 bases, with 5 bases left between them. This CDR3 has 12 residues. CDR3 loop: CASSLGQYGYTF. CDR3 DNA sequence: TGTGCCAGCAGTTTAGGACAGTATGGCTACACCTTC.

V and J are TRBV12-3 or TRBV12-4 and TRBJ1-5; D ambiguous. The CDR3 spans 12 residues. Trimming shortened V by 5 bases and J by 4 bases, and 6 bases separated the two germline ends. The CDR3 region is CASSPWNQPQHF. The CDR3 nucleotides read TGTGCCAGCAGTCCCTGGAATCAGCCCCAGCATTTT.

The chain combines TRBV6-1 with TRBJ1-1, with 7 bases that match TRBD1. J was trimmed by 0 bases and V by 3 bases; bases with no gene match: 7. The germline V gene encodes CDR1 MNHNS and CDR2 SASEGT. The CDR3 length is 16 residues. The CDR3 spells CASSDKRGQMNTEAFF. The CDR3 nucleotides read TGTGCCAGCAGTGATAAGAGGGGGCAGATGAACACTGAAGCTTTCTTT.

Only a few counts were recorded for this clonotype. The DNA of the CDR3 is TGTGCCAGCAGCCACGATAGCGGGGTCTCCTACAATGAGCAGTTCTTC. Encoded protein: CASSHDSGVSYNEQFF. The rearrangement uses TRBV7-9 and TRBJ2-1; 8 nucleotides match TRBD2. This CDR3 comprises 16 residues. The junction had 6 bases not matched to a gene; V was cut back by 5 bases and J by 0 bases. The germline CDR1 and CDR2 sequences are SEHNR and FQNEAQ (reference sequence).

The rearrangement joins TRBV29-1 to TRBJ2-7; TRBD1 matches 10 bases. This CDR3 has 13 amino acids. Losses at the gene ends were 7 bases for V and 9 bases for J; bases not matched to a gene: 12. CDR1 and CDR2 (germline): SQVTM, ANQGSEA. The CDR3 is CSGTGTGVHVQYF. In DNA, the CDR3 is TGCAGCGGGACCGGGACAGGGGTCCACGTGCAGTACTTC.

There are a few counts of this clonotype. CDR3 bases: TGTGCCAGCAGCTTGGTTCAGGGCAGCAATCAGCCCCAGCATTTT. It translates to CASSLVQGSNQPQHF. The J gene is TRBJ1-5, the V gene TRBV5-5, with D possibly TRBD1 on 5 matching bases. The CDR3 is made up of 15 amino acids. Germline lookup yields CDR1 SGHKS and CDR2 YYEKEE (reference sequence). Trimming shortened V by 0 bases and J by 1 base, and 8 bases separated the two germline ends.

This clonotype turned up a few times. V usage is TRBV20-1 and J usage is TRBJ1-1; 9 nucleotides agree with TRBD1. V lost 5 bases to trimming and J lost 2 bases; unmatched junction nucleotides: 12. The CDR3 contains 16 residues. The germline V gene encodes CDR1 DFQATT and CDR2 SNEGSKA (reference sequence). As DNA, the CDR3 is TGCAGTGCTTTAATCACCGGGACAGGGTCAAACACTGAAGCTTTCTTT. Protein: CSALITGTGSNTEAFF.

CDR3 bases: TGTGCCAGCAGCTTCTTCTGGACAGGGCGGAACGAGCAGTACTTC. This sequence encodes CASSFFWTGRNEQYF. The J gene is TRBJ2-7, the V gene TRBV7-2; 8 bases align to TRBD1. The CDR3 is made up of 15 amino acids. Per germline, CDR1 SGHTA and CDR2 FQGNSA. V was clipped by 3 bases and J by 5 bases; unmatched bases: 9.

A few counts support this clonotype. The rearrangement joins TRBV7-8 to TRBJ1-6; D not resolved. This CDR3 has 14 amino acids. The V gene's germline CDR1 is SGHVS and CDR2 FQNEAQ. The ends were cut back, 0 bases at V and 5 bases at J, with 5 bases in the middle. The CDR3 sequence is CASSLAIDNSPLHF. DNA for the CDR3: TGTGCCAGCAGCTTAGCCATAGATAATTCACCCCTCCACTTT.

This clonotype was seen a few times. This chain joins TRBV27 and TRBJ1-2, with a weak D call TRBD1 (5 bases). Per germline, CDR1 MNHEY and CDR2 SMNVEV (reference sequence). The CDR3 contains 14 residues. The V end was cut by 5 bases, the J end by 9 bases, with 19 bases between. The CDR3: CASSPLLVTDRYTF. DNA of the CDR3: TGTGCCAGCAGTCCACTACTCGTGACAGACCGCTACACCTTC.